This T cell receptor (beta chain) was captured by sequencing in a study of human T cells and chemical hapten exposure. Looking at the study overall: The study lasted around 22 weeks, and patients were dosed weekly with diphenylcyclopropenone on the scalp throughout. The study traced per-sample TCR yield variation mainly to small differences in pooled library volumes. Notes on the study in general: Donors' alopecia may make their immune response differ from healthy people's.

Time point noted: pre-sensitization, week 0. As to treatment: therapeutic diphenylcyclopropenone sensitization with weekly scalp DPC. Before extraction, the whole blood was not fractionated, and total RNA was taken from it. This clonotype was picked up a small number of times. Its antigen is still unknown. The CDR3 extends over 12 amino acids. Trimming removed 7 bases at V and 3 bases at J, with 9 bases between. The germline gives CDR1 MNHEY, CDR2 SMNVEV (reference sequence). TCRdb independently ran MiXCR on the RACE reads; one entry per CDR3 protein. This sample has over 300,000 distinct CDR3 sequences, with 5.1% found just once.

This clonotype originated in a woman in her 50s with alopecia areata. Some clones in this sample may be carry-over from other donors' samples. This rearrangement joins TRBV27 to TRBJ1-2; TRBD1 might be the D (5 bases). This specimen was whole blood, taken in connection with sensitization to the hapten diphenylcyclopropenone (DPC). In DNA, the CDR3 is TGTGCCAGCAAGGCAGGGCACTATGGCTACACCTTC. Translation: CASKAGHYGYTF.